This T cell receptor (beta chain) was captured by sequencing in a study of T cell responses to AZD1222 COVID-19 vaccine. Overall study results and limits: Only 5 or 6 people who got AZD1222 tested seropositive at baseline. None of the repertoires were sampled until the peak T cell response had passed.

Some clones are missing from TCRdb's copy, which holds only in-frame ones; the method was immunoSEQ multiplex PCR. The sample shows some 150,000 clones, approximately 93% of them seen only once. About this clone itself: Antigen: not known.

CDR1 is MNHEY and CDR2 is SVGEGT in the germline V gene. Trimming shortened V by 4 bases and J by 3 bases, and 21 bases separated the two germline ends. The CDR3 covers 17 residues. Source: peripheral blood, taken on day 0 of MenACWY control vaccination. This rearrangement joins TRBV6-2 or TRBV6-3 to TRBJ1-2; D may be TRBD1 (5 bases). The clonotype comes from an adult in good health. CDR3 residues: CASSSLTFMTTDYGYTF. The DNA of the CDR3 is TGTGCCAGCAGTTCCTTAACGTTCATGACGACAGACTATGGCTACACCTTC.